This T cell receptor beta chain was captured by sequencing in a study of response to subunit inactivated influenza vaccine. Whole-study results and caveats: Only a handful of new T cells, the authors suggested, are recruited with each seasonal influenza vaccination.

Comments on this clonotype: Its specificity is unknown.

TCRdb ran MiXCR on the RT-PCR reads and lists one entry per CDR3 protein. The table includes 650,000 to 800,000 distinct CDR3 sequences, 11% to 15% detected once. The TCR originated in a man aged 50-59 years who received an inactivated influenza vaccine. The material was PBMCs from blood, obtained 14 days before vaccination.

The CDR3 bases are TGCGCCAGCAGCCAAGATTTGACAGGGCCGAACACCGGGGAGCTGTTTTTT. Translating gives CASSQDLTGPNTGELFF. The V and J genes are TRBV4-3 and TRBJ2-2; 7 positions match TRBD1. Losses at the gene ends were 0 bases for V and 0 bases for J; bases not matched to a gene: 4. The CDR3 extends over 17 amino acids. From germline, CDR1 is LGHNA and CDR2 YSLEER.